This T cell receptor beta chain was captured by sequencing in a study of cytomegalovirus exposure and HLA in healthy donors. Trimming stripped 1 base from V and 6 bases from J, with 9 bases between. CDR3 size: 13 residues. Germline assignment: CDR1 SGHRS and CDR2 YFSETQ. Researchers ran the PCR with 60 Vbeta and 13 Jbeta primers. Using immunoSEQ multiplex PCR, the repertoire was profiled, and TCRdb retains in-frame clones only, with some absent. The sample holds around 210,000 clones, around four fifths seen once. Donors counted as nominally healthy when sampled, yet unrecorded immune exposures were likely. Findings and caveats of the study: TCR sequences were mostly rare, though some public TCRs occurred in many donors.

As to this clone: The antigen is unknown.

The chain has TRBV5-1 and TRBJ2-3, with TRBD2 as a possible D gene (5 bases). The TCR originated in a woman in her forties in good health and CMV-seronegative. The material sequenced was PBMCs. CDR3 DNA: TGCGCCAGCAGCTTGAGGAGGAGGGATACGCAGTATTTT. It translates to CASSLRRRDTQYF. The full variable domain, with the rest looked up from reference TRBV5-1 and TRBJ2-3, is KAGVTQTPRYLIKTRGQQVTLSCSPISGHRSVSWYQQTPGQGLQFLFEYFSETQRNKGNFPGRFSGRQFSNSRSEMNVSTLELGDSALYLCASSLRRRDTQYFGPGTRLTVL.